A single sample is the source of the 22 T cell receptor beta chains below, sequenced in a study of T cells in Graves' hyperthyroidism and ophthalmopathy. RNA transcripts provided the source from which TCR beta CDR3 regions were amplified. The study used the HTBI primer set for a first-round RT-PCR of the TCR CDR3. TCRdb passed the multiplex PCR reads through MiXCR, listing each CDR3 protein once. The table records 400,000 to 600,000 distinct CDR3 sequences, roughly 15% of them present only once. Source material: blood. These receptors were collected from a woman under 40 with Graves' ophthalmopathy.

V gene TRBV11-2 combines with J gene TRBJ2-7; TRBD1 aligns across 7 bases. The V and J ends lost 2 bases and 7 bases, in that order; junction bases with no gene match: 11. Germline V gene sequence: CDR1 SGHAT, CDR2 FQNNGV. The CDR3 runs to 15 residues. The DNA of the CDR3 is TGTGCCAGCAGCTTACACGCCGGACAGGTGTTGGAGCAGTACTTC. This codes for CASSLHAGQVLEQYF.

The chain carries TRBV4-1 and TRBJ1-6, with D possibly being TRBD1 (6 bases). This CDR3 comprises 15 residues. Per germline, CDR1 MGHRA and CDR2 YSYEKL. V was pared by 5 bases and J by 5 bases, with 13 bases between. The CDR3 DNA follows: TGCGCCAGCAGCGTCGGACAGACGAATAATTCACCCCTCCACTTT. It yields the protein CASSVGQTNNSPLHF.

This clonotype was recorded a few times. This chain uses TRBV6-1 with TRBJ2-7, with 14 bases lining up with TRBD2. V was pared by 5 bases and J by 7 bases, with 10 bases of the junction left unmatched. The CDR3 runs 16 residues. The germline gives CDR1 MNHNS, CDR2 SASEGT. The CDR3 bases are TGTGCCAGCAGTTTATCCGGGACTAGCGGGAGTGATGAGCAGTACTTC. This sequence encodes CASSLSGTSGSDEQYF.

As regards this clonotype: A much more abundant neighbour one base away suggests this may be a read error. V usage is TRBV11-1 and J usage is TRBJ2-3; D is undetermined. There are 14 residues in the CDR3. Germline-derived CDR1 and CDR2 are SGHAT and FQDESV (reference sequence). In DNA form, the CDR3 reads TGTGTCAGCCAGCAGACGGAAGATACGGATACGCAGTATTTT. It yields the protein CVSQQTEDTDTQYF. Filled out from reference TRBV11-1 and TRBJ2-3, the complete variable domain reads EAEVAQSPRYKITEKSQAVAFWCDPISGHATLYWYRQILGQGPELLVQFQDESVVDDSQLPKDRFSAERLKGVDSTLKIQPAELGDSAMYLCVSQQTEDTDTQYFGPGTRLTVL.

The rearrangement uses TRBV2 and TRBJ1-6; no clear D. The CDR3 length is 15 residues. Trimming removed 3 bases from V and 11 bases from J, with 17 bases in between. Germline CDR1 and CDR2: SNHLY and FYNNEI. This CDR3 is CASSDPPAGATPLHF. For the CDR3, the DNA is TGTGCCAGCAGTGATCCCCCGGCGGGTGCGACACCCCTCCACTTT.

This clonotype was observed a handful of times. V and J are TRBV6-2 or TRBV6-3 and TRBJ2-6; D possibly corresponds to TRBD2 (5 bases). The V gene's germline CDR1 is MNHEY and CDR2 SVGEGT. Trimming took 0 bases from V and 0 from J, leaving 6 bases between them. This CDR3 is built from 16 residues. CDR3 amino acids: CASSYSGSSGANVLTF. The CDR3 region has the DNA TGTGCCAGCAGTTACTCGGGGAGCTCTGGGGCCAACGTCCTGACTTTC.

This clonotype was counted at least ten times. V and J are TRBV7-2 and TRBJ1-1; TRBD1 matches at 7 bases. This CDR3 is built from 14 residues. Germline V lookup: CDR1 SGHTA, CDR2 FQGNSA. V was clipped by 5 bases and J by 1 base; unmatched bases: 4. In DNA, the CDR3 is TGTGCCAGCAGCACCAGGACAGGGAACACTGAAGCTTTCTTT. This translates into CASSTRTGNTEAFF.

This clonotype was observed at least ten times. V and J are TRBV7-8 and TRBJ2-7; 8 positions agree with TRBD2. The trim removed 1 base at V and 7 bases at J, leaving 9 bases unmatched. CDR1 SGHVS and CDR2 FQNEAQ come from the germline V gene. This CDR3 has 15 residues. The CDR3 here is CASSLGGSGSREQYF. DNA of the CDR3: TGTGCCAGCAGCTTAGGTGGGAGCGGGAGTCGGGAGCAGTACTTC.

The sample holds many counts of this clonotype. The chain combines TRBV5-1 with TRBJ1-2; 8 nucleotides match TRBD1. CDR3 length: 16 residues. With 0 bases clipped from V and 7 bases from J, the junction kept 11 bases outside the gene matches. Looked up from germline, CDR1 is SGHRS and CDR2 is YFSETQ. CDR3 DNA sequence: TGCGCCAGCAGCTTGGCCCTCCGGGACAGGAACCCTGGCTACACCTTC. Amino acid sequence: CASSLALRDRNPGYTF. Looking up the rest from reference TRBV5-1 and TRBJ1-2 gives the full variable domain: KAGVTQTPRYLIKTRGQQVTLSCSPISGHRSVSWYQQTPGQGLQFLFEYFSETQRNKGNFPGRFSGRQFSNSRSEMNVSTLELGDSALYLCASSLALRDRNPGYTFGSGTRLTVV.

V and J are TRBV5-6 and TRBJ2-3; 12 nucleotides line up with TRBD1. CDR1 and CDR2 from the germline V gene are SGHDT and YYEEEE. J lost 14 bases, V lost 2 bases, and 3 bases had no gene match. The length of the CDR3 is 12 residues. CDR3 nucleotides: TGTGCCAGCAGCTTTGGGACAGGGGGCATGTATTTT. It yields the protein CASSFGTGGMYF.

The V and J genes are TRBV6-2 or TRBV6-3 and TRBJ2-7, with D unclear. Germline CDR1 and CDR2: MNHEY and SVGEGT. V shed 5 bases and J shed 1 base, with 18 bases lying between them. The CDR3 length is 16 residues. CDR3 DNA sequence: TGTGCCAGCAGTCCCGAGGTACCGCCTCTTTCCTACGAGCAGTACTTC. Encoded protein: CASSPEVPPLSYEQYF.

This clonotype was recorded many times. The chain carries TRBV30 and TRBJ2-7, with D perhaps matching TRBD1 or TRBD2 (5 bases each). The germline CDR1 and CDR2 sequences are GTSNPN and SVGIG (reference sequence). V gave up 8 bases and J gave up 4 bases, with 15 bases separating them. The CDR3 spans 12 residues. CDR3 nucleotides: TGTGCCGGGATTGGGACCTCATACGAGCAGTACTTC. As protein: CAGIGTSYEQYF. Complete variable domain (other parts from reference TRBV30 and TRBJ2-7): SQTIHQWPATLVQPVGSPLSLECTVEGTSNPNLYWYRQAAGRGLQLLFYSVGIGQISSEVPQNLSASRPQDRQFILSSKKLLLSDSGFYLCAGIGTSYEQYFGPGTRLTVT.

This clonotype showed up many times. The chain carries TRBV29-1 and TRBJ2-7; TRBD2 aligns across 9 bases. The CDR3 covers 15 residues. V trimming: 7 bases; J trimming: 2 bases; junction bases outside the gene matches: 12. Per the germline V gene, CDR1 is SQVTM and CDR2 is ANQGSEA. The CDR3 bases are TGCAGCGGAGCCGTGGCGGGAGGGCCCGCCTACGAGCAGTACTTC. Translation gives CSGAVAGGPAYEQYF.

This clonotype appeared many times. This chain joins TRBV19 and TRBJ1-1; D is ambiguous. V was cut by 9 bases and J by 1 base, with 9 bases left in between. Germline V CDR1 and CDR2: LNHDA, SQIVND (reference sequence). The CDR3 is 12 residues long. DNA for the CDR3: TGTGCCAGCACGGATCGGAACACTGAAGCTTTCTTT. It specifies CASTDRNTEAFF.

This clonotype was counted between two and nine times. V gene TRBV5-6 combines with J gene TRBJ1-3; D not certain. V dropped 0 bases and J dropped 3 bases, with 7 bases sitting between them. CDR3 length equals 14 residues. In germline, CDR1 is SGHDT, CDR2 YYEEEE. CDR3 nucleotide sequence: TGTGCCAGCAGCTTGGAGCAGAATGGAAACACCATATATTTT. Translated, it gives CASSLEQNGNTIYF.

This clonotype was observed at least ten times. The chain has TRBV28 and TRBJ1-1; 8 positions agree with TRBD1. This CDR3 has 17 amino acids. CDR1 is MDHEN and CDR2 is SYDVKM in the germline V gene. J was trimmed by 0 bases and V by 4 bases; bases with no gene match: 10. CDR3 DNA: TGTGCCAGCAGTTATAGGCAGGGGGCATCCATGAACACTGAAGCTTTCTTT. It specifies CASSYRQGASMNTEAFF.

The J gene is TRBJ2-1, the V gene TRBV19; 14 bases are a match to TRBD2. With V trimmed by 10 bases and J by 7 bases, 9 bases remained unmatched. Germline V lookup: CDR1 LNHDA, CDR2 SQIVND (reference sequence). The CDR3 consists of 15 residues. The CDR3 DNA reads as TGTGCCACAAGACTAGCGGGAGGGCCGATGAATGAGCAGTTCTTC. Translation gives CATRLAGGPMNEQFF. The whole variable domain, remainder taken from reference TRBV19 and TRBJ2-1, is DGGITQSPKYLFRKEGQNVTLSCEQNLNHDAMYWYRQDPGQGLRLIYYSQIVNDFQKGDIAEGYSVSREKKESFPLTVTSAQKNPTAFYLCATRLAGGPMNEQFFGPGTRLTVL.

Points on this clonotype: A read error is possible here, since a much larger clone lies one base away. The V and J genes are TRBV28 and TRBJ2-7; possible D gene TRBD2, 7 bases. Trimming pared 2 bases from V and 0 bases from J, leaving 17 bases between. The CDR3 runs 17 residues. Germline CDR1 and CDR2: MDHEN and SYDVKM. Here the CDR3 DNA reads TGTGCCAGCAGTTTACCAAGGCGGGGGCGGAGCTCCTACGAGCAGTACTTC. This encodes CASSLPRRGRSSYEQYF.

The sample holds a few counts of this clonotype. The rearrangement joins TRBV24-1 to TRBJ2-1; TRBD2 matches 8 bases. Per germline, CDR1 KGHDR and CDR2 SFDVKD. V was clipped by 5 bases and J by 7 bases; unmatched bases: 9. The CDR3 sequence is 15 residues long. The CDR3 loop reads CATSGLLAGLNEQFF. CDR3 in DNA: TGTGCCACCAGTGGATTATTAGCGGGATTAAATGAGCAGTTCTTC.

The chain uses TRBV28 and TRBJ1-5; 9 nucleotides line up with TRBD1. CDR1 is MDHEN, CDR2 SYDVKM, per germline. This CDR3 has 13 residues. CDR3 nucleotide sequence: TGTGGGGCAACAGGGGGCGCGGGTCAGCCCCAGCATTTT. Translated: CGATGGAGQPQHF.

The genes are TRBV15 and TRBJ2-7, with TRBD2 matching over 7 bases. Germline CDR1 is LNHNV and CDR2 is YYDKDF (reference sequence). This CDR3 has 13 amino acids. The junction had 12 bases not matched to a gene; V was cut back by 10 bases and J by 6 bases. CDR3 residues: CAIGSRDYLEQYF. The CDR3 DNA reads TGTGCCATCGGCTCTCGGGACTATCTCGAGCAGTACTTC.

Concerning this clonotype itself: The junction departs from the called germline gene at one end, perhaps through a read error. The rearrangement joins TRBV6-6 to TRBJ2-5, with a possible D match to TRBD1 (5 bases). This CDR3 has 14 amino acids. Germline V gene data show CDR1 as MNHNY and CDR2 as SVGAGI (reference sequence). DNA of the CDR3: TGTGCCAACAGTTACTCGGACATTCAAGAGACCCAGTACTTC. This encodes CANSYSDIQETQYF.